The T cell receptor (beta chain) described here comes from a study of a mutant IDH1 vaccine in newly diagnosed glioma. Study context: Eight vaccine doses were administered to patients at weeks 1, 3, 5, 7, 11, 15, 19 and 23. The initiation of vaccination occurred 4-6 weeks after radiotherapy alone, or with temozolomide cycles.

Generated by immunoSEQ multiplex PCR, the TCRdb table keeps only in-frame clones and is missing some. The sample lists about 36,000 clones, 80% seen once, with less than 15% in the top ten. This CDR3 contains 14 residues. CDR1 and CDR2 (germline): SGHDT, YYEEEE. V lost 4 bases and J 1 base, leaving 11 bases between the germline ends. The time point denotes: week 11, during vaccination. Each vaccine dose was 300 ug of mutant IDH1 20-mer peptide, with topical imiquimod. Notes on this clone: Its antigen is still unknown.

This receptor was obtained from a woman aged 25 to 39 with glioma. Some clones in this sample may be carry-over from other donors' samples. This specimen was peripheral blood mononuclear cells (PBMCs), taken from a glioma patient whose treatment included an IDH1 peptide vaccine. The V call is TRBV5-6, the J call TRBJ2-5; possibly TRBD1 for D (6 bases). CDR3 DNA: TGTGCCAGCAGCCTTCAGGGGACCCAAGAGACCCAGTACTTC. Protein sequence: CASSLQGTQETQYF.